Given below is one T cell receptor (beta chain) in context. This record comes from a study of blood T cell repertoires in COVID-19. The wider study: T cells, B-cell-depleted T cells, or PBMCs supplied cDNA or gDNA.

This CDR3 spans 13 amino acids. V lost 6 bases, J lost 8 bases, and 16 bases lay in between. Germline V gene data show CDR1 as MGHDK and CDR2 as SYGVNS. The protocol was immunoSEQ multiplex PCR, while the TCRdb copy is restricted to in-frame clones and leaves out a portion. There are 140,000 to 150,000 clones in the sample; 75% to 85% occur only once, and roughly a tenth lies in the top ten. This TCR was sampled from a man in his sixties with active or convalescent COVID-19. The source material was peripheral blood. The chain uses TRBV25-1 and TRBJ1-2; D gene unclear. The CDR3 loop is CASRSTSAGGYTF. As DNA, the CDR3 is TGTGCCAGCAGATCTACATCGGCCGGGGGCTACACCTTC.